The TCR beta chain described here comes from a study of T cells in Graves' hyperthyroidism and ophthalmopathy. J was trimmed by 6 bases and V by 5 bases; bases with no gene match: 1. Germline assignment: CDR1 PRHDT and CDR2 FYEKMQ (reference sequence). This CDR3 contains 13 residues. RNA transcripts were the template for amplifying TCR beta CDR3 regions. TCR CDR3 regions were first amplified by RT-PCR with HTBI primers. TCRdb re-derived calls from the multiplex PCR reads in MiXCR, one entry per CDR3 protein. The table records more than 450,000 distinct CDR3 sequences, 15% to 20% of them present only once.

Sequenced input: blood. This TCR derives from a man aged 40-49 years with Graves' ophthalmopathy. The chain combines TRBV13 with TRBJ2-2; 9 nucleotides match TRBD2. This chain's CDR3 is CASSRLAAGELFF. CDR3 nucleotides: TGTGCCAGCAGCCGACTAGCGGCCGGGGAGCTGTTTTTT.